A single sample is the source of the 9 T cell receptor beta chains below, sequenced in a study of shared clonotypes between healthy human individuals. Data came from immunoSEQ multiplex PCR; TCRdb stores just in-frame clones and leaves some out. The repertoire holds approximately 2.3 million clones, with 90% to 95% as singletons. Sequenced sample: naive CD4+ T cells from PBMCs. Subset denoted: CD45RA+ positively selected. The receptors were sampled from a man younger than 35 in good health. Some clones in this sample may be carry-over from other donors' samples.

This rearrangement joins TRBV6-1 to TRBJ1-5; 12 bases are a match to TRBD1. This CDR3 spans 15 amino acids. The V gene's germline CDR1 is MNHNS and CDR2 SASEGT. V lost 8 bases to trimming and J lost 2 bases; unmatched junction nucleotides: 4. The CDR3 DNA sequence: TGTGCCAGCGGGACAGGGGGCAGGGGCAATCAGCCCCAGCATTTT. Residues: CASGTGGRGNQPQHF.

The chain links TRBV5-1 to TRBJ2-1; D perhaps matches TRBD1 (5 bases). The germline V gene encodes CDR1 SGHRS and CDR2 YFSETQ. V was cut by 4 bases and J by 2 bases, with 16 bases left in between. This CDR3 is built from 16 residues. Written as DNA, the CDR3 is TGCGCCAGCAGCCTCAACCCCATGGACACCTACAATGAGCAGTTCTTC. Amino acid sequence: CASSLNPMDTYNEQFF.

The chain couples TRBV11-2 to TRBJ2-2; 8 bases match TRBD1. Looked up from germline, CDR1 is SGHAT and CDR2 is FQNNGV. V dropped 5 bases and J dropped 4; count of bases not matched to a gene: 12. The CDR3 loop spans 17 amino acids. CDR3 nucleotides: TGTGCCAGCAGCGACCCAGCAGGGGGCTCCCTCACCGGGGAGCTGTTTTTT. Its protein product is CASSDPAGGSLTGELFF.

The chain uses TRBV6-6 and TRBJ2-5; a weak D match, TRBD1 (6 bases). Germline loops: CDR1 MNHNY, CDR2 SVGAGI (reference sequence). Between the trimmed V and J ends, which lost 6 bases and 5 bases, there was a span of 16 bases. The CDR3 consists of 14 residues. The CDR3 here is CASRPAGARETQYF. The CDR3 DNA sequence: TGTGCCAGCAGACCCGCAGGGGCGAGGGAGACCCAGTACTTC.

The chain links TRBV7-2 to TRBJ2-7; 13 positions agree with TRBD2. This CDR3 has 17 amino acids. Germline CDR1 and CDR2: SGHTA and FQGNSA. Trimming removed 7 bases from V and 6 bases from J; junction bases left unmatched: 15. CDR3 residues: CASNGLAGVSREGEQYF. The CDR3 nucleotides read TGTGCCAGCAACGGACTAGCGGGAGTCTCCAGGGAGGGCGAGCAGTACTTC.

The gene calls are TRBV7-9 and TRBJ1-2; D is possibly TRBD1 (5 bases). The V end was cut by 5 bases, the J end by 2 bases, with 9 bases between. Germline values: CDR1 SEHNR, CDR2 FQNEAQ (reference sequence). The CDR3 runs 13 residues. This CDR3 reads CASSIQENYGYTF. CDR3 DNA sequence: TGTGCCAGCAGCATACAGGAAAACTATGGCTACACCTTC.

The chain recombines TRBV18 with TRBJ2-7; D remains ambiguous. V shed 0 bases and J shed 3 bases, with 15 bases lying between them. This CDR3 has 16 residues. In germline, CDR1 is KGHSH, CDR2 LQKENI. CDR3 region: CASSPPPTSALYEQYF. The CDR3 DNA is TGTGCCAGCTCACCACCTCCGACTTCGGCACTCTACGAGCAGTACTTC.

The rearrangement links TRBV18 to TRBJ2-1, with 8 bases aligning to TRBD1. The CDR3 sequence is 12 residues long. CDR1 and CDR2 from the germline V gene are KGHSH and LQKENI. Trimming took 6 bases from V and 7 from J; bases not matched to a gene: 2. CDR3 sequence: CASSRQGNEQFF. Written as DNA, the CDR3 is TGTGCCAGCTCTCGACAGGGGAATGAGCAGTTCTTC.

The CDR3 sequence is CASSRYETSGSGEQYF. CDR3 DNA sequence: TGTGCCAGCAGTCGATATGAGACTAGCGGGAGTGGCGAGCAGTACTTC. J is TRBJ2-7 and V is TRBV27, with 12 positions matching TRBD2. The CDR3 is 16 residues long. Trimming removed 5 bases from V and 6 bases from J; junction bases left unmatched: 11. Germline CDR1 and CDR2: MNHEY and SMNVEV (reference sequence).